This T cell receptor beta chain is drawn from a study of blood T cell repertoires in COVID-19. For the study at large: Specimens from acute and convalescent COVID-19 originated in the United States, Italy and Spain. T cells, B-cell-depleted T cells, or PBMCs provided the cDNA or gDNA that served as material.

The V gene end was trimmed by 7 bases and the J gene end by 5 bases; junction bases not matched to a gene: 11. Germline V gene lookup returns CDR1 MNHEY and CDR2 SVGAGI. This CDR3 is built from 15 residues. As processed by the authors: The assay estimated nucleated cells by amplifying reference gene primers. The data were produced by immunoSEQ multiplex PCR, yet TCRdb's version contains in-frame clones alone and is incomplete. Clone size and the V and J calls come from that table; the DNA yielded D and trimming. The table records 65,000 or so clones, 87% of them present only once. The sequencing input was peripheral blood. The J gene is TRBJ2-1, the V gene TRBV6-5; 7 bases are a match to TRBD1. This clonotype originated in a human donor with acute or convalescent COVID-19. The donor label of this sample is uncertain. The CDR3 loop is CASTQTGYPNNEQFF. The CDR3 DNA reads as TGTGCCAGCACACAGACAGGGTATCCTAACAATGAGCAGTTCTTC.